This T cell receptor beta chain was identified during a study of radiotherapy plus CTLA-4 blockade in lung cancer. General study findings and limits: Reports identified early blood T cell clone dynamics, with interferon-beta, as the best response predictor.

Produced via immunoSEQ multiplex PCR; TCRdb's table is partial and in-frame only. The sample contains about 88,000 clones, 60% to 80% of which appear only once. As regards this clone: Antigen: not known.

This CDR3 comprises 14 residues. CDR1 MNHNS and CDR2 SASEGT come from the germline V gene. J gave up 3 bases and V 4 bases, and 6 bases lay outside the gene matches. The sequence was collected from a human donor with non-small cell lung cancer that progressed on radiotherapy plus ipilimumab. This specimen consisted of peripheral blood, obtained from a patient treated with radiotherapy plus ipilimumab. The gene calls are TRBV6-1 and TRBJ2-7, with TRBD1 matching over 7 bases. Written as DNA, the CDR3 is TGTGCCAGCAGTGGGGGCAGGGGGAACTACGAGCAGTACTTC. It yields the protein CASSGGRGNYEQYF.